The rows below give T cell receptor beta chains drawn from one sample of a study of cytomegalovirus exposure and HLA in healthy donors. Produced via immunoSEQ multiplex PCR; TCRdb's table is partial and in-frame only. The sample has approximately 150,000 clones; roughly nine tenths are singletons. The sample was PBMCs. These receptors were collected from a young woman in good health and CMV-seropositive. CDR3s include the opening cysteine and the closing phenylalanine or tryptophan. A D gene is named only where the DNA matches it firmly. The size of a clone is reported for some rows only, either as once, few or many, or as a class for expanded clones.

j_call,v_call,clone_size,d_call,cdr3_nt,cdr3_aa
TRBJ2-7,TRBV7-8,-,-,TGTGCCAGCAGCCCTGATCTCAGAACCTCCTACGAGCAGTACTTC,CASSPDLRTSYEQYF
TRBJ2-1,TRBV7-3,-,TRBD2,TGTGCCAGCAGCCTCACGAGCGGGAGGGCCTCGAGGGAGCAGTTCTTC,CASSLTSGRASREQFF
TRBJ1-2,TRBV6-5,-,-,TGTGCCAGCAGTTACGTTAACACAGGGAACTATGGCTACACCTTC,CASSYVNTGNYGYTF
TRBJ1-5,TRBV11-3,-,-,TGTGCCCCCGGGGGAAGGCCCCCATATAGCAATCAGCCCCAGCATTTT,CAPGGRPPYSNQPQHF
TRBJ1-5,TRBV10-2,few,-,TGCGCCAGCAGTGAGTCGAAAGGGGTCAGCAATCAGCCCCAGCATTTT,CASSESKGVSNQPQHF
TRBJ2-1,TRBV20-1,-,-,TGCAGTGCTAGTGGGCCTGAGCAGTTCTTC,CSASGPEQFF
TRBJ1-1,TRBV6-6,-,-,TGTGCCAGCGGCCCTAACACTGAAGCTTTCTTT,CASGPNTEAFF
TRBJ2-1,TRBV28,-,TRBD2,TGTGCCAGCTTAGGACTAGCGGGTTACAATGAGCAGTTCTTC,CASLGLAGYNEQFF
TRBJ1-4,TRBV15,-,TRBD1,TGTGCCACCAGCAGAAAGGACAGGGGTACTGAAAAACTGTTTTTT,CATSRKDRGTEKLFF
TRBJ2-7,TRBV30,-,TRBD1,TGTGCCTGGAGTGTACTAGGACAGGGGTTGTACGAGCAGTACTTC,CAWSVLGQGLYEQYF
TRBJ2-7,TRBV29-1,-,-,TGCAGCGTCGACGGGGGATACGAGCAGTACTTC,CSVDGGYEQYF
TRBJ1-3,TRBV9,-,TRBD1,TGTGCCAGCAGCCTGACCGGGACAGGGCTTCCTGGAAACACCATATATTTT,CASSLTGTGLPGNTIYF
TRBJ2-3,TRBV15,-,-,TGTGCCACCAGCAGAGATGAGCCTTTGGCAGATACGCAGTATTTT,CATSRDEPLADTQYF
TRBJ2-5,TRBV11-2,-,-,TGTGCCAGCAGCTTAGGGGTCGCGCTAGGACAAGAGACCCAGTACTTC,CASSLGVALGQETQYF
TRBJ2-3,TRBV18,-,TRBD2,TGTGCCAGCTCACCGACTCTAGCGGTCACAGATACGCAGTATTTT,CASSPTLAVTDTQYF
TRBJ2-1,TRBV4-2,-,-,TGTGCCAGCAGCCAAGATAAGGAGGACTTTTACAATGAGCAGTTCTTC,CASSQDKEDFYNEQFF
TRBJ1-4,TRBV30,-,TRBD1,TGTGCCTGGAGTGTACGCGGGACAGGGAGAACTAATGAAAAACTGTTTTTT,CAWSVRGTGRTNEKLFF
TRBJ1-2,TRBV11-2,once,-,TGTGCCAGCAGCTTCCCCACGGATGGCTACACCTTC,CASSFPTDGYTF
TRBJ2-7,TRBV29-1,-,-,TGCAGCGTTGACCTAGCCGGCGAGCAGTACTTC,CSVDLAGEQYF
TRBJ1-2,TRBV6-5,once,-,TGTGCCAGCAGGCCCTACAGGGACCCTACCTATGGCTACACCTTC,CASRPYRDPTYGYTF
TRBJ1-5,TRBV19,-,TRBD1,TGTGCCAGTAGTTGGAGACAGGGAAGGGGCAATCAGCCCCAGCATTTT,CASSWRQGRGNQPQHF
TRBJ2-6,TRBV7-9,once,TRBD1,TGTGCCAGCAGCTTAGTAAGGGGGCGCATTGGGGCCAACGTCCTGACTTTC,CASSLVRGRIGANVLTF
TRBJ2-1,TRBV7-9,-,TRBD2,TGTGCCAGCAGCCTTAGCGGGAGCTCCTACAATGAGCAGTTCTTC,CASSLSGSSYNEQFF
TRBJ2-2,TRBV28,-,-,TGTGCCAGCAGTTTAGGTGGGACTGGGGAGCTGTTTTTT,CASSLGGTGELFF
TRBJ1-4,TRBV27,-,-,TGTGCCAGCAGGCCCTCTGGGCAGGGGATTAATGAAAAACTGTTTTTT,CASRPSGQGINEKLFF
TRBJ1-3,TRBV28,-,-,TGTGCCAGCAGTCCCCCCTCCGGGGTGGGAAACACCATATATTTT,CASSPPSGVGNTIYF
TRBJ2-5,TRBV5-1,-,TRBD2,TGCGCCAGCAGCTTGAGACTAGCCTCCCAAGAGACCCAGTACTTC,CASSLRLASQETQYF
TRBJ2-2,TRBV7-2,-,-,TGTGCCAGCACAGACAACTGGCCCGGGGAGCTGTTTTTT,CASTDNWPGELFF
TRBJ2-1,TRBV4-1,once,-,TGCGCCAGCGGGCAGATCACCTACAATGAGCAGTTCTTC,CASGQITYNEQFF
TRBJ2-2,TRBV28,-,-,TGTGCCAGCAGTTTGGATGCGGGGGCCAGGGGTACCGGGGAGCTGTTTTTT,CASSLDAGARGTGELFF
TRBJ2-7,TRBV6-1,-,TRBD1,TGTGCCAGCAGAGAGTCAGGGGGTACCTACGAGCAGTACTTC,CASRESGGTYEQYF
TRBJ2-7,TRBV28,few,-,TGTGCCAGCAGTTTCCAAGGGGGACTAACCTACGAGCAGTACTTC,CASSFQGGLTYEQYF
TRBJ1-5,TRBV6-1,-,TRBD1,TGTGCCAGCAGCGAGGACAGGGCGAGCAATCAGCCCCAGCATTTT,CASSEDRASNQPQHF
TRBJ1-2,TRBV9,-,-,TGTGCCAGCTCTCCCGGGGGGCCTAACTATGGCTACACCTTC,CASSPGGPNYGYTF
TRBJ1-2,TRBV15,-,-,TGTGCCACCAGCAGAGAAAACGAGCGGGGGAACTATGGCTACACCTTC,CATSRENERGNYGYTF
TRBJ1-4,TRBV6-1,-,TRBD1,TGTGCCAGCAGTGAACAAACAGGGGCTGGGGATGAAAAACTGTTTTTT,CASSEQTGAGDEKLFF
TRBJ2-7,TRBV6-1,-,TRBD1,TGTGCCAGCAGTGAAGCGAGGGGGCCCTCCTACGAGCAGTACTTC,CASSEARGPSYEQYF
TRBJ2-2,TRBV18,-,-,TGTGCTAGGATTGGGGGGAGCACCGGGGAGCTGTTTTTT,CARIGGSTGELFF
TRBJ2-3,TRBV4-1,-,-,TGCGCCAGCAGCCAAGCACAAGTCGGGGCAGATACGCAGTATTTT,CASSQAQVGADTQYF
TRBJ2-1,TRBV29-1,-,-,TGCAGCGGCGAAGGGGGGGCAGGTAAAGATGAGCAGTTCTTC,CSGEGGAGKDEQFF
TRBJ2-7,TRBV12-5,-,-,TGTGCTAGTGGTTTCCGAGGAGGGCCGAGCTCCTACGAGCAGTACTTC,CASGFRGGPSSYEQYF
TRBJ2-1,TRBV7-9,-,-,TGTGCCAGCAGTTTAGGTCCTCTGGCTGAGCAGTTCTTC,CASSLGPLAEQFF
TRBJ1-3,TRBV5-6,-,-,TGTGCCAGCAGCTTCACAGACGGAAACACCATATATTTT,CASSFTDGNTIYF
TRBJ2-1,TRBV10-3,-,TRBD2,TGTGCCATCAGTGAGCCTCTAGAGCGGGAGGGGAGGGATGAGCAGTTCTTC,CAISEPLEREGRDEQFF
TRBJ1-4,TRBV5-1,-,TRBD1,TGCGCCAGCAGGGACACAGGGGGAAATAATGAAAAACTGTTTTTT,CASRDTGGNNEKLFF
TRBJ2-5,TRBV5-5,-,-,TGTGCCAGCAGCTTGCTGGGGGGAGAGACCCAGTACTTC,CASSLLGGETQYF
TRBJ1-2,TRBV6-6,-,TRBD1,TGTGCCAGCAGTCAGGGGACAGGGCATGGCTACACCTTC,CASSQGTGHGYTF
TRBJ2-1,TRBV2,-,TRBD2,TGTGCCAGCAGTGCTCCGGGAGGGCCGAGCTCCTACAATGAGCAGTTCTTC,CASSAPGGPSSYNEQFF
TRBJ2-7,TRBV19,-,TRBD2,TGTGCCAGTAGTTCCGGCGGGAGCACCTACGAGCAGTACTTC,CASSSGGSTYEQYF
TRBJ2-7,TRBV6-1,-,-,TGTGCCGTATCCCTTAACGGGAGAACGGGGGACGAGCAGTACTTC,CAVSLNGRTGDEQYF
TRBJ2-2,TRBV6-1,-,-,TGTGCCAGTAGGGGATACTCCCCGGTCGGGGAGCTGTTTTTT,CASRGYSPVGELFF
TRBJ2-7,TRBV20-1,-,-,TGCAGTGCTAGTTCAGGAGGCGAGCAGTACTTC,CSASSGGEQYF
TRBJ2-3,TRBV7-6,-,TRBD2,TGTGCCAGCAGCTCTCTAGCGGGAAGCACAGATACGCAGTATTTT,CASSSLAGSTDTQYF
TRBJ2-3,TRBV4-1,-,-,TGCGCCAGCAGCCAAGACGCGGGGACTAGCACAGATACGCAGTATTTT,CASSQDAGTSTDTQYF
TRBJ2-3,TRBV6-6,once,TRBD1,TGTGCCAGCAGAACCCCGGGACAGGGACTCACAGATACGCAGTATTTT,CASRTPGQGLTDTQYF
TRBJ2-7,TRBV25-1,-,-,TGTGCCAGCAGTAACAGTGCCTACGAGCAGTACTTC,CASSNSAYEQYF
TRBJ2-3,TRBV7-3,-,TRBD1,TGTGCCAGCAGCTCTACAGGGATCAGGGGGACATCAGATACGCAGTATTTT,CASSSTGIRGTSDTQYF
TRBJ2-1,TRBV6-6,-,TRBD2,TGTGCCAGCAGTTTAGCGGGAGCTCAGGGAGAGCAGTTCTTC,CASSLAGAQGEQFF
TRBJ2-7,TRBV15,-,TRBD2,TGTGCCACCAGCAGGCCCGGGGGGGGGTCCTACGAGCAGTACTTC,CATSRPGGGSYEQYF